This T cell receptor (beta chain) was identified in a study of cytomegalovirus exposure and HLA in healthy donors. The PCR used 60 Vbeta and 13 Jbeta primers. TCRdb's table, derived via immunoSEQ multiplex PCR, lists solely in-frame clones and lacks some. The sample carries 180,000 or so clones, around four fifths recorded once. From germline, CDR1 is LGHNA and CDR2 YNFKEQ. With 0 bases removed from V and 3 bases from J, the gap between germline ends came to 21 bases. The CDR3 has 18 amino acids. Sequencing was carried out using PBMCs. This receptor was identified in a man aged 18 to 35 in good health and CMV-seronegative. The chain links TRBV4-2 to TRBJ2-7, with D tentatively TRBD1 (5 bases). The CDR3 protein is CASSQDRGRVSPDYEQYF. For the CDR3, the DNA is TGTGCCAGCAGCCAAGATAGGGGCAGGGTCAGTCCCGACTACGAGCAGTACTTC.